The rows below give T cell receptor beta chains drawn from one sample of a study of T cell changes during pregnancy in multiple sclerosis. Some clones are missing from TCRdb's copy, which holds only in-frame ones; the method was immunoSEQ multiplex PCR. The sample has 80,000 to 95,000 clones; 90% to 95% are singletons. The specimen was peripheral blood, collected in the second trimester of pregnancy. All receptors come from a female donor with multiple sclerosis, enrolled in a pregnancy study. The CDR3 runs from the conserved cysteine through the conserved F or W. Fields, in order: D gene, J gene, clone size, V gene, CDR3 protein, CDR3 DNA. D genes are given only for firm matches. For some rows the clone size is stated as once, few or many, or as a class when expanded; others skip it.

D gene: -; J gene: TRBJ2-1; clone size: -; V gene: TRBV4-1; CDR3 protein: CASSQDTWQGYNEQFF; CDR3 DNA: TGCGCCAGCAGCCAAGATACGTGGCAGGGGTACAATGAGCAGTTCTTC
D gene: -; J gene: TRBJ1-5; clone size: few; V gene: TRBV11-2; CDR3 protein: CASSRSSGQPQHF; CDR3 DNA: TGTGCCAGCAGCCGATCGTCGGGGCAGCCCCAGCATTTT
D gene: TRBD1; J gene: TRBJ1-5; clone size: -; V gene: TRBV6-5; CDR3 protein: CASSRTGFSNQPQHF; CDR3 DNA: TGTGCCAGCAGTAGGACAGGGTTTAGCAATCAGCCCCAGCATTTT
D gene: -; J gene: TRBJ1-4; clone size: -; V gene: TRBV7-2; CDR3 protein: CASSLMVESEKLFF; CDR3 DNA: TGTGCCAGCAGCTTAATGGTCGAAAGCGAAAAACTGTTTTTT
D gene: TRBD1; J gene: TRBJ1-3; clone size: -; V gene: TRBV2; CDR3 protein: CASSYGTGAMGNTIYF; CDR3 DNA: TGTGCCAGCAGTTATGGGACAGGGGCGATGGGAAACACCATATATTTT
D gene: -; J gene: TRBJ2-7; clone size: once; V gene: TRBV10-3; CDR3 protein: CASRGTYEQYF; CDR3 DNA: TGTGCCAGTAGAGGGACCTACGAGCAGTACTTC
D gene: -; J gene: TRBJ2-7; clone size: -; V gene: TRBV5-4; CDR3 protein: CASSLGPGYEQYF; CDR3 DNA: TGTGCCAGCAGCTTGGGGCCGGGCTACGAGCAGTACTTC
D gene: TRBD2; J gene: TRBJ2-2; clone size: -; V gene: TRBV5-1; CDR3 protein: CASSYGSGRYTGELFF; CDR3 DNA: TGCGCCAGCAGCTACGGTAGCGGGAGATACACCGGGGAGCTGTTTTTT
D gene: TRBD2; J gene: TRBJ2-1; clone size: once; V gene: TRBV5-6; CDR3 protein: CASSSSGRQAEQFF; CDR3 DNA: TGTGCCAGCAGTTCTAGCGGGAGGCAGGCTGAGCAGTTCTTC
D gene: -; J gene: TRBJ1-2; clone size: -; V gene: TRBV5-4; CDR3 protein: CASGVWTAINYGYTF; CDR3 DNA: TGTGCCAGCGGGGTCTGGACAGCAATTAACTATGGCTACACCTTC
D gene: TRBD2; J gene: TRBJ2-3; clone size: -; V gene: TRBV27; CDR3 protein: CASSIAGGDTQYF; CDR3 DNA: TGTGCCAGTAGTATAGCGGGGGGGGATACGCAGTATTTT
D gene: -; J gene: TRBJ2-2; clone size: -; V gene: TRBV7-7; CDR3 protein: CASSVRETTGELFF; CDR3 DNA: TGTGCCTCCTCGGTCCGGGAGACGACCGGGGAGCTGTTTTTT
D gene: -; J gene: TRBJ2-1; clone size: -; V gene: TRBV5-6; CDR3 protein: CASSLWAGYNEQFF; CDR3 DNA: TGTGCCAGCAGCTTGTGGGCGGGGTACAATGAGCAGTTCTTC
D gene: -; J gene: TRBJ1-1; clone size: -; V gene: TRBV7-2; CDR3 protein: CASYRHENTEAFF; CDR3 DNA: TGTGCCAGCTATCGACACGAGAACACTGAAGCTTTCTTT
D gene: TRBD1; J gene: TRBJ1-1; clone size: -; V gene: TRBV7-2; CDR3 protein: CASSLTGARSEAFF; CDR3 DNA: TGTGCCAGCAGCTTAACAGGGGCAAGATCGGAAGCTTTCTTT
D gene: -; J gene: TRBJ2-7; clone size: -; V gene: TRBV9; CDR3 protein: CASSVGGGTYEQYF; CDR3 DNA: TGTGCCAGCAGCGTGGGAGGGGGAACCTACGAGCAGTACTTC
D gene: TRBD2; J gene: TRBJ2-1; clone size: -; V gene: TRBV18; CDR3 protein: CASSPPAGVSNEQFF; CDR3 DNA: TGTGCCAGCTCACCACCGGCGGGAGTCTCCAATGAGCAGTTCTTC
D gene: -; J gene: TRBJ2-1; clone size: -; V gene: TRBV6-4; CDR3 protein: CASSDGRYNEQFF; CDR3 DNA: TGTGCCAGCAGTGACGGGAGATACAATGAGCAGTTCTTC
D gene: TRBD1; J gene: TRBJ1-1; clone size: -; V gene: TRBV29-1; CDR3 protein: CSINRGMNTEAFF; CDR3 DNA: TGCAGCATTAACAGGGGTATGAACACTGAAGCTTTCTTT
D gene: -; J gene: TRBJ2-2; clone size: -; V gene: TRBV27; CDR3 protein: CASSLWGAGELFF; CDR3 DNA: TGTGCCAGCAGTTTATGGGGGGCCGGGGAGCTGTTTTTT
D gene: -; J gene: TRBJ2-3; clone size: -; V gene: TRBV2; CDR3 protein: CASSRGASTDTQYF; CDR3 DNA: TGTGCCAGCTCTAGGGGCGCTAGCACAGATACGCAGTATTTT
D gene: -; J gene: TRBJ1-2; clone size: -; V gene: TRBV14; CDR3 protein: CASSLSSQGNYGYTF; CDR3 DNA: TGTGCCAGCAGCCTCAGCTCCCAGGGGAACTATGGCTACACCTTC
D gene: -; J gene: TRBJ2-2; clone size: -; V gene: TRBV7-6; CDR3 protein: CASSPGEGGELFF; CDR3 DNA: TGTGCCAGCAGCCCAGGGGAGGGCGGGGAGCTGTTTTTT
D gene: -; J gene: TRBJ2-2; clone size: once; V gene: TRBV7-9; CDR3 protein: CASSPRPEQLNTGELFF; CDR3 DNA: TGTGCCAGCAGCCCACGACCGGAACAGTTGAACACCGGGGAGCTGTTTTTT
D gene: -; J gene: TRBJ2-7; clone size: -; V gene: TRBV5-1; CDR3 protein: CASSLNSLNYEQYF; CDR3 DNA: TGCGCCAGCAGCTTGAATAGCTTGAACTACGAGCAGTACTTC
D gene: -; J gene: TRBJ2-7; clone size: -; V gene: TRBV5-4; CDR3 protein: CASSVGAEQYF; CDR3 DNA: TGTGCCAGCAGCGTTGGGGCCGAGCAGTACTTC
D gene: TRBD1; J gene: TRBJ1-2; clone size: -; V gene: TRBV6-1; CDR3 protein: CASSEGQGRVGGYTF; CDR3 DNA: TGTGCCAGCAGTGAAGGACAGGGGAGAGTTGGTGGCTACACCTTC
D gene: TRBD2; J gene: TRBJ2-1; clone size: -; V gene: TRBV6-1; CDR3 protein: CASSATSGSSYNEQFF; CDR3 DNA: TGTGCCAGCAGTGCGACTAGCGGGAGTTCCTACAATGAGCAGTTCTTC
D gene: TRBD1; J gene: TRBJ1-5; clone size: -; V gene: TRBV10-3; CDR3 protein: CAISEGRQGDQPQHF; CDR3 DNA: TGTGCCATCAGTGAGGGTAGACAGGGGGATCAGCCCCAGCATTTT
D gene: TRBD1; J gene: TRBJ1-3; clone size: -; V gene: TRBV30; CDR3 protein: CAWSTRGPGNTIYF; CDR3 DNA: TGTGCCTGGAGTACAAGGGGGCCTGGAAACACCATATATTTT
D gene: -; J gene: TRBJ2-7; clone size: -; V gene: TRBV13; CDR3 protein: CASSFLGKEGSNEQYF; CDR3 DNA: TGTGCCAGCAGCTTCCTCGGTAAGGAGGGTTCTAACGAGCAGTACTTC
D gene: -; J gene: TRBJ2-1; clone size: -; V gene: TRBV19; CDR3 protein: CASSATAGFNEQFF; CDR3 DNA: TGTGCCAGTAGCGCCACCGCAGGGTTCAATGAGCAGTTCTTC
D gene: TRBD2; J gene: TRBJ2-1; clone size: once; V gene: TRBV18; CDR3 protein: CASSPGLASRAGNEQFF; CDR3 DNA: TGTGCCAGCTCCCCAGGACTAGCGTCACGGGCGGGTAATGAGCAGTTCTTC
D gene: -; J gene: TRBJ1-1; clone size: -; V gene: TRBV27; CDR3 protein: CASSLQGSYAEAFF; CDR3 DNA: TGTGCCAGCAGTTTACAGGGGTCGTATGCTGAAGCTTTCTTT
D gene: -; J gene: TRBJ2-7; clone size: once; V gene: TRBV6-5; CDR3 protein: CASSYQAVTYEQYF; CDR3 DNA: TGTGCCAGCAGTTACCAGGCAGTGACCTACGAGCAGTACTTC
D gene: -; J gene: TRBJ2-7; clone size: -; V gene: TRBV10-3; CDR3 protein: CAISGGVLDEQYF; CDR3 DNA: TGTGCCATCAGTGGAGGAGTACTGGACGAGCAGTACTTC
D gene: -; J gene: TRBJ2-7; clone size: once; V gene: TRBV6-5; CDR3 protein: CASSSPGYEQYF; CDR3 DNA: TGTGCCAGCAGTTCCCCGGGCTACGAGCAGTACTTC
D gene: TRBD2; J gene: TRBJ2-3; clone size: -; V gene: TRBV25-1; CDR3 protein: CASSRGLAGAWDTQYF; CDR3 DNA: TGTGCCAGCAGTAGGGGACTAGCGGGAGCCTGGGATACGCAGTATTTT
D gene: TRBD1; J gene: TRBJ2-7; clone size: -; V gene: TRBV5-1; CDR3 protein: CASSLNWDRAYEQYF; CDR3 DNA: TGCGCCAGCAGCTTGAATTGGGACAGGGCCTACGAGCAGTACTTC
D gene: TRBD1; J gene: TRBJ2-7; clone size: -; V gene: TRBV28; CDR3 protein: CASRLTGTYEQYF; CDR3 DNA: TGTGCCAGCAGGCTGACAGGGACCTACGAGCAGTACTTC
D gene: -; J gene: TRBJ1-4; clone size: -; V gene: TRBV10-1; CDR3 protein: CASRIQGWDEKLFF; CDR3 DNA: TGCGCCAGCAGAATACAGGGATGGGATGAAAAACTGTTTTTT
D gene: -; J gene: TRBJ1-4; clone size: -; V gene: TRBV29-1; CDR3 protein: CSVGGSQRGEKLFF; CDR3 DNA: TGCAGCGTTGGCGGCTCCCAGAGGGGGGAAAAACTGTTTTTT
D gene: -; J gene: TRBJ2-7; clone size: -; V gene: TRBV27; CDR3 protein: CASSPSRRFYEQYF; CDR3 DNA: TGTGCCAGCAGTCCATCGAGGCGTTTCTACGAGCAGTACTTC
D gene: -; J gene: TRBJ2-1; clone size: once; V gene: TRBV19; CDR3 protein: CASSLTGVSNNEQFF; CDR3 DNA: TGTGCCAGTAGTCTCACGGGGGTGTCAAACAATGAGCAGTTCTTC
D gene: TRBD1; J gene: TRBJ2-7; clone size: -; V gene: TRBV5-8; CDR3 protein: CASSPLTGGGEQYF; CDR3 DNA: TGTGCCAGCAGTCCCCTGACAGGGGGCGGCGAGCAGTACTTC
D gene: TRBD2; J gene: TRBJ2-7; clone size: medium-sized; V gene: TRBV27; CDR3 protein: CASSLPLYSGSPYEQYF; CDR3 DNA: TGTGCCAGCAGTTTACCGCTCTATAGCGGGAGCCCCTACGAGCAGTACTTC
D gene: -; J gene: TRBJ2-5; clone size: -; V gene: TRBV5-1; CDR3 protein: CASSPGQWGGSETQYF; CDR3 DNA: TGCGCCAGCAGCCCTGGACAGTGGGGGGGATCGGAGACCCAGTACTTC
D gene: -; J gene: TRBJ1-4; clone size: -; V gene: TRBV28; CDR3 protein: CASSHRTANEKLFF; CDR3 DNA: TGTGCCAGCAGCCACCGGACTGCTAATGAAAAACTGTTTTTT
D gene: TRBD1; J gene: TRBJ2-1; clone size: -; V gene: TRBV25-1; CDR3 protein: CASRPTGGSYNEQFF; CDR3 DNA: TGTGCCAGCAGGCCTACAGGGGGGTCCTACAATGAGCAGTTCTTC
D gene: TRBD2; J gene: TRBJ2-5; clone size: -; V gene: TRBV28; CDR3 protein: CASSFWVGTSGRKETQYF; CDR3 DNA: TGTGCCAGCAGTTTTTGGGTCGGGACTAGCGGGAGAAAAGAGACCCAGTACTTC
D gene: -; J gene: TRBJ2-2; clone size: -; V gene: TRBV6-5; CDR3 protein: CASSSRQGLTGELFF; CDR3 DNA: TGTGCCAGCAGTTCTCGACAGGGACTCACCGGGGAGCTGTTTTTT
D gene: TRBD1; J gene: TRBJ2-3; clone size: -; V gene: TRBV6-1; CDR3 protein: CASSVDSTGQEPTDTQYF; CDR3 DNA: TGTGCCAGCAGTGTCGACTCGACAGGACAGGAGCCCACAGATACGCAGTATTTT
D gene: TRBD2; J gene: TRBJ2-2; clone size: -; V gene: TRBV9; CDR3 protein: CASSLSGRSTGELFF; CDR3 DNA: TGTGCCAGCAGCTTAAGCGGGAGAAGCACCGGGGAGCTGTTTTTT